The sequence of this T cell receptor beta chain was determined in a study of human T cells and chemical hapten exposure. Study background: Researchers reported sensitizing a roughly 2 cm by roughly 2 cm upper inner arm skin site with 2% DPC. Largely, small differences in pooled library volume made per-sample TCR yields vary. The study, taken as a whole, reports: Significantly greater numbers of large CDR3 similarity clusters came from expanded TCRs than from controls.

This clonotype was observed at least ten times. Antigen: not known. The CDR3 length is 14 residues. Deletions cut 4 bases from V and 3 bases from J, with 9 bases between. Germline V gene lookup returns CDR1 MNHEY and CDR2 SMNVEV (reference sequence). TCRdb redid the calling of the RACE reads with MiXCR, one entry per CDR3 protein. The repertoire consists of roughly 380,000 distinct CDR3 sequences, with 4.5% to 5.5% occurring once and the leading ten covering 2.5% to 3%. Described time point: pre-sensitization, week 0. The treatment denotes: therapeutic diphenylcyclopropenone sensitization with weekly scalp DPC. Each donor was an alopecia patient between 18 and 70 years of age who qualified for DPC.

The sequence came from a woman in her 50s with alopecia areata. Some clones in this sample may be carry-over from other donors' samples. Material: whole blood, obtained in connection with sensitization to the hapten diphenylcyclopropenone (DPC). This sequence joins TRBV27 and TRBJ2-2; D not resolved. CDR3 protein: CASSSSAYTGELFF. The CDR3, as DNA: TGTGCCAGCAGTTCCTCAGCGTACACCGGGGAGCTGTTTTTT.